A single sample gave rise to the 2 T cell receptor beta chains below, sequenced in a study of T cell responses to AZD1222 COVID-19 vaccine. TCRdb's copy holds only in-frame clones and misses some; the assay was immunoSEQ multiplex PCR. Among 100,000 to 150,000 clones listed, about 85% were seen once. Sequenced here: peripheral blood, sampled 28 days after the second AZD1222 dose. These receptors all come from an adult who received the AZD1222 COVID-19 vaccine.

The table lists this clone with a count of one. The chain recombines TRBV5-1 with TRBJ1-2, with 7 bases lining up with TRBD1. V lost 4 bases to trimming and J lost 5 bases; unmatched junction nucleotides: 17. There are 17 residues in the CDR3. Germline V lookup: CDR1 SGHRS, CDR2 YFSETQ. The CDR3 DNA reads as TGCGCCAGCAGCGCTTCACAGGGGACAGCTCCGAGGTATGGCTACACCTTC. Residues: CASSASQGTAPRYGYTF.

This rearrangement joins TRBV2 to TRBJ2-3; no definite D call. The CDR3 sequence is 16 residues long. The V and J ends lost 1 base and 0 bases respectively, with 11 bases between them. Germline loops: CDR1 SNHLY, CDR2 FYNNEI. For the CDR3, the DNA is TGTGCCAGCAGTGAAGGTGCAGGACGGAGCACAGATACGCAGTATTTT. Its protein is CASSEGAGRSTDTQYF.